This T cell receptor beta chain was sequenced in a study of T cell responses to AZD1222 COVID-19 vaccine. For this clone: Its target is not known.

Generated by immunoSEQ multiplex PCR, the TCRdb table keeps only in-frame clones and is missing some. The sample comprises 86,000 or so clones, around nine tenths of which are singletons, and 3.5% to 5% rests with the top ten. Regarding the study as a whole: As reported, nearly half of all spike-specific TCRs target variant regions that are unmutated.

Germline CDR1 reads KGHSH; CDR2 reads LQKENI. This CDR3 is 15 amino acids long. V was shortened by 4 bases and J by 0 bases, with 10 bases between the two germline ends. V and J are TRBV18 and TRBJ1-3; no reliable D call. The specimen was peripheral blood, collected on day 0 of MenACWY control vaccination. The sequence was obtained from an adult in good health. The CDR3 loop is CASSQTRSSGNTIYF. The DNA of the CDR3 is TGTGCCAGCTCACAAACCAGGAGCTCTGGAAACACCATATATTTT.